The 3 T cell receptor beta chains below come from one sample, sequenced in a study of shared clonotypes between healthy human individuals. Sequencing used immunoSEQ multiplex PCR; TCRdb keeps in-frame clones, though not all of them. The table shows about 2.3 million clones, with less than 95% occurring only once. Sequenced input: naive CD4+ T cells from PBMCs. Stated subset: CD45RA+ positively selected. The source is a man aged 18 to 29 in good health. Some clones in this sample may be carry-over from other donors' samples.

V and J are TRBV18 and TRBJ2-1, with D possibly TRBD2 on 6 matching bases. V was shortened by 5 bases and J by 4 bases, with 15 bases between the two germline ends. Germline CDR1 reads KGHSH; CDR2 reads LQKENI. This CDR3 spans 15 amino acids. The CDR3 DNA reads TGTGCCAGCTCAATTATTAGCGGTTTATACAATGAGCAGTTCTTC. Residues: CASSIISGLYNEQFF.

The V call is TRBV28, the J call TRBJ2-7, with 9 nucleotides matching TRBD2. This CDR3 comprises 16 residues. CDR1 and CDR2 (germline): MDHEN, SYDVKM. V shed 6 bases and J 2 bases; nucleotides not matched to a gene: 11. In DNA, the CDR3 is TGTGCCAGCAGGCCAAAACTAGCGGGCAAAACCTACGAGCAGTACTTC. It specifies CASRPKLAGKTYEQYF.

J is TRBJ1-1 and V is TRBV7-9; D unclear. The CDR3 is 13 residues long. V lost 5 bases to trimming and J lost 11 bases, with 18 bases between them. Per the germline V gene, CDR1 is SEHNR and CDR2 is FQNEAQ (reference sequence). The CDR3 loop is CASSKLTTFAAFF. The CDR3 nucleotides read TGTGCCAGCAGCAAGCTGACGACTTTCGCGGCTTTCTTT. The full variable domain, its missing parts supplied by reference TRBV7-9 and TRBJ1-1, is DTGVSQNPRHKITKRGQNVTFRCDPISEHNRLYWYRQTLGQGPEFLTYFQNEAQLEKSRLLSDRFSAERPKGSFSTLEIQRTEQGDSAMYLCASSKLTTFAAFFGQGTRLTVV.